This TCR beta chain was profiled in a study of blood T cell repertoires in COVID-19 (dated by TCRdb to about 2020). Study-wide context: Collaborator samples came from the United States, Italy and Spain and covered acute and convalescent phases of COVID-19. Nearly every sample came with metadata listing a de-identified subject ID, COVID-19 status, age in years and sex. Where available, HLA class I and class II types were obtained from metadata supplied by the sample provider rather than from assay-based typing. Deeply sampled blood TCRbeta repertoires from subjects exposed to, actively infected with, or recovered from COVID-19 were included in the dataset. The material from the prospective study consisted of cDNA or gDNA derived from T cells, B-cell-depleted T cells, or PBMCs. The repertoires were made available in a free public database intended to serve as a resource for research on the immune response to SARS-CoV-2. The samples were drawn from the first 160 participants of the ongoing ImmuneRACE study and from 1,254 subjects provided by 6 global collaborators. Here is what the overall study found, with its caveats: Clinical and demographic metadata were provided uncurated, with the amount varying by source and participant.

As for this clone: Its target antigen remains unknown. The record has no base qualities; no much larger clone is one base away.

Enrolling through a virtual design, the prospective study's participants ranged in age from about 18 to 89 years and lived across about two dozen United States geographic areas. In the prospective study, participants were assigned to cohorts based on the clinical history participants reported in a screening survey and a study questionnaire. Recovered participants in ImmuneRACE Cohort 3 were defined by two consecutive negative NP/OP PCR tests, clearance by a healthcare professional, or resolution of symptoms. Mobile phlebotomists in the prospective study collected whole blood, serum and a nasopharyngeal or oropharyngeal swab from every participant. Participants in the prospective study had the option to provide additional blood draws and questionnaires over a roughly two-month period. Before DNA extraction, blood samples from the prospective study were shipped at room temperature or frozen. TCRbeta CDR3 regions were amplified from genomic DNA by means of the immunoSEQ Assay, a bias-controlled multiplex PCR. The source study handled its data this way. Within the assay, amplification of reference gene primers was used to estimate how many nucleated cells each sample contained. To quantify the absolute abundance of each unique TCRbeta CDR3 rearrangement, sequence reads were collapsed and filtered. Productive Simpson clonality was computed per sample as the square root of Simpson's diversity index over productive rearrangements. Entries here come from immuneACCESS through TCRdb and include only in-frame sequences with V and J called. Some clones fail to appear in such tables; in the studies checked, an unresolved V gene covers under half of the shortfall, and the cause of the remainder is unknown. V and J calls and clone size are given by that table; D and trimming were obtained from the DNA. The sample table lists some 330,000 clones, 75% to 90% of them with a count of one. The top ten clonotypes cover over 4.5% of the sample.

The germline V gene sets CDR1 to MNHEY and CDR2 to SVGAGI. V is reduced by 9 bases and J by 7 bases, leaving a spacing of 16 bases between them. CDR3 length: 13 amino acids, cysteine to phenylalanine. The entry retains the CDR3 DNA only, 39 bases that are in frame from base 1. Material: PBMCs or T cells enriched from blood (not recorded which). The sequence was collected from a man younger than 45 who had recovered from COVID-19. This sequence uses TRBV6-5 and TRBJ1-3; a confident D gene designation cannot be given. The CDR3 region has the sequence CASAGPRRNTIYF. The DNA sequence reads TGTGCCAGTGCCGGGCCTAGGAGGAACACCATATATTTT.